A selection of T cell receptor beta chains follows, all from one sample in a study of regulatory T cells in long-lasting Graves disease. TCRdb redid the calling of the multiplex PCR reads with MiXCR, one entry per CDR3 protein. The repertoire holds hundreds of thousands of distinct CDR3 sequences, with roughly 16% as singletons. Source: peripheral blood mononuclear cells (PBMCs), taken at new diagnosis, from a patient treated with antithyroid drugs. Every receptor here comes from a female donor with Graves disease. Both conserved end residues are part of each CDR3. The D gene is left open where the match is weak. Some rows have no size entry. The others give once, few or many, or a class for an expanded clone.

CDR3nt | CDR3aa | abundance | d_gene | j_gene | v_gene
TGTGCCAGCAGCCCGAGGGACGGCGACTCCTACAATGAGCAGTTCTTC | CASSPRDGDSYNEQFF | many | - | TRBJ2-1 | TRBV5-5
TGTGCCAGCAGTGAACGACAGCCCAACTATGGCTACACCTTC | CASSERQPNYGYTF | many | - | TRBJ1-2 | TRBV2
TGCAGTGCCAGACAGGACAGTCCAGGCTACACCTTC | CSARQDSPGYTF | few | - | TRBJ1-2 | TRBV20-1
TGTGCCAGCAGTTACACAGGGGTGAACACTGAAGCTTTCTTT | CASSYTGVNTEAFF | many | TRBD1 | TRBJ1-1 | TRBV2
TGTGCCTGGAGCGGAGACTCCGGACTAGCGGACTCCTACGAGCAGTACTTC | CAWSGDSGLADSYEQYF | many | TRBD2 | TRBJ2-7 | TRBV30
TGCGCCAGCGGACGACTAGGGACAGATACGCAGTATTTT | CASGRLGTDTQYF | many | - | TRBJ2-3 | TRBV5-1
TGTGCCAGCAGTTCGGCCAGGAAAAATGAAAAACTGTTTTTT | CASSSARKNEKLFF | once | - | TRBJ1-4 | TRBV6-9
TGTGCCAGCAGTGCCGGGAATGAGCAGTTCTTC | CASSAGNEQFF | - | - | TRBJ2-1 | TRBV4-3
TGTGCCAGCAGCCACGGAGGTGGTTATAGCAATCAGCCCCAGCATTTT | CASSHGGGYSNQPQHF | - | - | TRBJ1-5 | TRBV6-1
TGTGCCAGCCGTAGCGGGGGAAAATACTACGAGCAGTACTTC | CASRSGGKYYEQYF | many | TRBD2 | TRBJ2-7 | TRBV27
TGCGCCAGCAGCTTGGCCAGTAATGAAAAACTGTTTTTT | CASSLASNEKLFF | - | - | TRBJ1-4 | TRBV5-1
TGCGCCAGCCGCCGCGAGGGGGTCTCCTACAATGAGCAGTTCTTC | CASRREGVSYNEQFF | - | - | TRBJ2-1 | TRBV5-1
TGTGCCACCACGGACAGGGGACGGGACACTGAAGCTTTCTTT | CATTDRGRDTEAFF | many | TRBD1 | TRBJ1-1 | TRBV19
TGCGCCAGCAGTGAAAAGCTAACAAGACCCACCGGGGAGCTGTTTTTT | CASSEKLTRPTGELFF | many | - | TRBJ2-2 | TRBV10-1
TGTGCCAGCAGCCAAGCCCTCGGGGATACGCAGTATTTT | CASSQALGDTQYF | many | - | TRBJ2-3 | TRBV3-1
TGTGCCAGCAGCTTGCAGGGTGGTGGCACCGGGGAGCTGTTTTTT | CASSLQGGGTGELFF | - | - | TRBJ2-2 | TRBV11-3
TGTGCCAGCAGCTTAGCCCAGCTATACACCTTC | CASSLAQLYTF | many | - | TRBJ1-2 | TRBV7-9
TGTGCCAGCAGCCCGGGGGTGATGCGGAATCAGCCCCAGCATTTT | CASSPGVMRNQPQHF | many | - | TRBJ1-5 | TRBV12-3/TRBV12-4
TGTGCCAGCAGCCAATCCCGGGTATCCTACGAGCAGTACTTC | CASSQSRVSYEQYF | - | - | TRBJ2-7 | TRBV3-1
TGTGCCAGCAGTTTAGTAGGGACGAACACTGAAGCTTTCTTT | CASSLVGTNTEAFF | many | - | TRBJ1-1 | TRBV27
TGTGCCAGCAGCTTAGTCTGGAGGGCATCGGGCAATCAGCCCCAGCATTTT | CASSLVWRASGNQPQHF | many | - | TRBJ1-5 | TRBV7-2
TGTGCCAGCTCACGGACGGCCAACTTCTATGGCTACACCTTC | CASSRTANFYGYTF | many | - | TRBJ1-2 | TRBV18
TGTGCCAGCAAATCCTCTGGAAACACCATATATTTT | CASKSSGNTIYF | many | - | TRBJ1-3 | TRBV7-9
TGTGCCAGCAGTATTACAGGGACAACTAATGTAAAACTGTTTTTT | CASSITGTTNVKLFF | few | - | TRBJ1-4 | TRBV2
TGCAGTGCTACCAGACAGCACTCTGGGGCCAACGTCCTGACTTTC | CSATRQHSGANVLTF | few | - | TRBJ2-6 | TRBV20-1
TGTGCCAGTAGTACGGGACTTCGGAACACTGAAGCTTTCTTT | CASSTGLRNTEAFF | few | - | TRBJ1-1 | TRBV19
TGTGCCAGCAGAAGAGGGGCTGGGGCCAACGTCCTGACTTTC | CASRRGAGANVLTF | many | - | TRBJ2-6 | TRBV12-3/TRBV12-4
TGTGCCAGCTCACCACTAACCGACAGTAACTATGGCTACACCTTC | CASSPLTDSNYGYTF | - | - | TRBJ1-2 | TRBV18
TGCAGTGCTAGGGGGAATTGGGGCCTCTACGAGCAGTACTTC | CSARGNWGLYEQYF | many | - | TRBJ2-7 | TRBV20-1
TGTGCCAGCAGTGCGGGACTAATAGATGAGCAGTTCTTC | CASSAGLIDEQFF | few | TRBD2 | TRBJ2-1 | TRBV6-1
TGTGCCAGCAGCTCCAGGACTAGCGGGCTCTACAATGAGCAGTTCTTC | CASSSRTSGLYNEQFF | many | TRBD2 | TRBJ2-1 | TRBV7-2
TGCGCCAGCAGTTTCAACAGGGGAGAGACCCAGTACTTC | CASSFNRGETQYF | few | TRBD1 | TRBJ2-5 | TRBV5-1
TGCAGTGCTAGGCCTCAACAGGGAAACACTGAAGCTTTCTTT | CSARPQQGNTEAFF | - | - | TRBJ1-1 | TRBV20-1
TGCAGTGCTAGAGATACCAGGAATCAGCCCCAGCATTTT | CSARDTRNQPQHF | many | - | TRBJ1-5 | TRBV20-1
TGTGCCAGCAGCTTAGCGCGTACAGGCAATCAGCCCCAGCATTTT | CASSLARTGNQPQHF | many | - | TRBJ1-5 | TRBV7-8
TGTGCCAGCAGTAAGGGACAGCTCACAGATACGCAGTATTTT | CASSKGQLTDTQYF | - | TRBD1 | TRBJ2-3 | TRBV6-4
TGCAGCGTTGGGGACGACCTGAACACTGAAGCTTTCTTT | CSVGDDLNTEAFF | many | - | TRBJ1-1 | TRBV29-1
TGCAGTGCAGTGGACCTCCTCAGAGCTTTCTTT | CSAVDLLRAFF | - | - | TRBJ1-1 | TRBV20-1
TGCGCCAGCAGCCAAGAAGTAGCGGGGGGCACAGATACGCAGTATTTT | CASSQEVAGGTDTQYF | many | TRBD2 | TRBJ2-3 | TRBV4-1
TGTGCCAGCAGCCCGGCCGGCCGACAGGCGTACAATGAGCAGTTCTTC | CASSPAGRQAYNEQFF | - | - | TRBJ2-1 | TRBV9
TGTGCCAGCAGGACAGCCAATAGGGAGACCCAGTACTTC | CASRTANRETQYF | many | - | TRBJ2-5 | TRBV27
TGCAGTGCGTTCGGCGGACAGGGGGAGGATGGCTACACCTTC | CSAFGGQGEDGYTF | many | TRBD1 | TRBJ1-2 | TRBV20-1
TGTGCCAGCAGCTTATGGGGGGGCTCTGGCTCCTACAATGAGCAGTTCTTC | CASSLWGGSGSYNEQFF | many | - | TRBJ2-1 | TRBV7-2
TGTGCCAGCAGCTTAAAGGAGCGGGGCGGGAGCTCAGATACGCAGTATTTT | CASSLKERGGSSDTQYF | many | TRBD2 | TRBJ2-3 | TRBV7-2
TGTGCCAGCAGCGCTCCCGTGGAGGGTCGAACCGAGCAGTACTTC | CASSAPVEGRTEQYF | many | - | TRBJ2-7 | TRBV7-9
TGTGCCTGGAGTTCCACAGGGGAAAATGAGCAGTTCTTC | CAWSSTGENEQFF | many | TRBD1 | TRBJ2-1 | TRBV30
TGTGCCAGTAGTATACCCGGGGGGGGAGAAGAGACCCAGTACTTC | CASSIPGGGEETQYF | many | TRBD2 | TRBJ2-5 | TRBV19
TGCAGTGCTAGATACGGGGGAGCTAACTATGGCTACACCTTC | CSARYGGANYGYTF | many | - | TRBJ1-2 | TRBV20-1
TGCGCCAGCAGCTTAGTCTGGACTAGCGGGAGCGGTGAGCAGTTCTTC | CASSLVWTSGSGEQFF | many | TRBD2 | TRBJ2-1 | TRBV5-1
TGTGCCAGCAGTTTACTGCGGGAGGGCCGCGGTGAGCAGTTCTTC | CASSLLREGRGEQFF | many | TRBD2 | TRBJ2-1 | TRBV12-3/TRBV12-4
TGCGCCAGCAGCCAAGTACAAGGTTACGAGCAGTACTTC | CASSQVQGYEQYF | many | - | TRBJ2-7 | TRBV4-1
TGCAGTGCTAGTGAGGGTCCTGACTATGGCTACACCTTC | CSASEGPDYGYTF | many | - | TRBJ1-2 | TRBV20-1
TGTGCCAGCTCACCACCGGTCATCCTAGAGGAGACCCAGTACTTC | CASSPPVILEETQYF | few | - | TRBJ2-5 | TRBV18
TGCGCCAGCAGCTCCGGGACAGTGGGTCAGCCCCAGCATTTT | CASSSGTVGQPQHF | many | TRBD1 | TRBJ1-5 | TRBV5-1